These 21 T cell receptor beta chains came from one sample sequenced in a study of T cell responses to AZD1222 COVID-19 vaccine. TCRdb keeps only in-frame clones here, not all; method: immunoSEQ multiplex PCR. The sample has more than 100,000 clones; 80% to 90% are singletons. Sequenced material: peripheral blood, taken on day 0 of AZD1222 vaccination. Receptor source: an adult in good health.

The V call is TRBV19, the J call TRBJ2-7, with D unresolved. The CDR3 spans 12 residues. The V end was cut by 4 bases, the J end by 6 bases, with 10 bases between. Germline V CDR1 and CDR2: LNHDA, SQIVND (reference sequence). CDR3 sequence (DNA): TGTGCCAGTAGTAACAGTGTTGGCGAGCAGTACTTC. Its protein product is CASSNSVGEQYF.

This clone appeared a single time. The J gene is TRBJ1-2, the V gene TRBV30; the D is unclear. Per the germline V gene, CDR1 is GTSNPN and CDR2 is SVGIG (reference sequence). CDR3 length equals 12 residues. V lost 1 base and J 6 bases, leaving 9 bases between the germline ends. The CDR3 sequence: CAWSERWNGYTF. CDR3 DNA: TGTGCCTGGAGTGAGAGATGGAATGGCTACACCTTC.

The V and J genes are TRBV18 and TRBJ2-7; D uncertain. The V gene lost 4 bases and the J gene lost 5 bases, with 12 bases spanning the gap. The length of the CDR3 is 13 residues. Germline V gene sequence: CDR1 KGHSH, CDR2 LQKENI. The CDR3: CASSLTGRDEQYF. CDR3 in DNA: TGTGCCAGCTCACTCACCGGACGGGACGAGCAGTACTTC. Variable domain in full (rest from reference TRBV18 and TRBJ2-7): NAGVMQNPRHLVRRRGQEARLRCSPMKGHSHVYWYRQLPEEGLKFMVYLQKENIIDESGMPKERFSAEFPKEGPSILRIQQVVRGDSAAYFCASSLTGRDEQYFGPGTRLTVT.

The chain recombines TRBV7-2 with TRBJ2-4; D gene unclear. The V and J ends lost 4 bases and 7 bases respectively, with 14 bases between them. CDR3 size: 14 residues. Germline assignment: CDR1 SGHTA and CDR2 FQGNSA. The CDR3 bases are TGTGCCAGCAGCTCGGACCCCCAAATGAACATTCAGTACTTC. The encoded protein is CASSSDPQMNIQYF.

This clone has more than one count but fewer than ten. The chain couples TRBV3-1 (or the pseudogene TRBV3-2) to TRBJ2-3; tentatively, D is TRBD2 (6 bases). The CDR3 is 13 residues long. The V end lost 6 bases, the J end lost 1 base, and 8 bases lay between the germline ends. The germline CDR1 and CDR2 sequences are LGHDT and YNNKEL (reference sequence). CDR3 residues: CASSGGGTDTQYF. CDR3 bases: TGTGCCAGCAGTGGAGGGGGCACAGATACGCAGTATTTT.

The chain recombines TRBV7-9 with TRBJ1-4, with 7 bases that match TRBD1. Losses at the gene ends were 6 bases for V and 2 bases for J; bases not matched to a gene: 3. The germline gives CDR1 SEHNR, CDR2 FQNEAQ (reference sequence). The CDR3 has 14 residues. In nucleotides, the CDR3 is TGTGCCAGCAGTTGGGACAGTACTAATGAAAAACTGTTTTTT. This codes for CASSWDSTNEKLFF.

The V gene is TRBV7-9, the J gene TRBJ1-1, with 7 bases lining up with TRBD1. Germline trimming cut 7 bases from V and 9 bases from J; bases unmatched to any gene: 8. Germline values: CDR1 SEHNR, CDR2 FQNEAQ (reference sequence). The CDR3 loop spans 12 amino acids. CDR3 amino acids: CASTMGQRQAFF. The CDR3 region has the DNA TGTGCCAGCACCATGGGACAGAGGCAAGCTTTCTTT.

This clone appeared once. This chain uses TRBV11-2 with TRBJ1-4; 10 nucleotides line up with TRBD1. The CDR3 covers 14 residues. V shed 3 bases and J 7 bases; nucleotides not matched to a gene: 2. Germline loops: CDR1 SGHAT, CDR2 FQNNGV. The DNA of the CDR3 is TGTGCCAGCAGCTTGGGACAGGGGCGTGAAAAACTGTTTTTT. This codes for CASSLGQGREKLFF.

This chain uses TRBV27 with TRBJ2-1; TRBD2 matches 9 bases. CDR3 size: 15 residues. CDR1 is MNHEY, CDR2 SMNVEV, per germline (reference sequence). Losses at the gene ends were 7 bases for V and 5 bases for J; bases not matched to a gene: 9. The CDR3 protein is CASIPRTSDDNEQFF. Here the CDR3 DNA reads TGTGCCAGCATCCCTCGGACTAGCGACGACAATGAGCAGTTCTTC.

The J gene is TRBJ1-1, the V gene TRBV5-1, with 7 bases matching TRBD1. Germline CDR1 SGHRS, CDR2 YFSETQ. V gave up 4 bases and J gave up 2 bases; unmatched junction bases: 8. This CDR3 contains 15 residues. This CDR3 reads CASSTGVASNTEAFF. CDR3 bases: TGCGCCAGCAGCACAGGGGTCGCTTCCAACACTGAAGCTTTCTTT.

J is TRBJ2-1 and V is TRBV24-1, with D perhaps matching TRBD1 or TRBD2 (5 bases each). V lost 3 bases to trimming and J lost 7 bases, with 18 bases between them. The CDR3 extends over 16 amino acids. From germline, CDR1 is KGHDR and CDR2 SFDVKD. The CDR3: CATSDPQGELGNEQFF. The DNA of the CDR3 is TGTGCCACCAGTGATCCCCAAGGGGAGTTGGGGAATGAGCAGTTCTTC.

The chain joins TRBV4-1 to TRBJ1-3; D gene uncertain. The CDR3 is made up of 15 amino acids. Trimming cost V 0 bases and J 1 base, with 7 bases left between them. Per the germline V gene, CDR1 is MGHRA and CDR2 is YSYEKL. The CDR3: CASSQDRYSGNTIYF. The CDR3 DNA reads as TGCGCCAGCAGCCAAGATAGATATTCTGGAAACACCATATATTTT.

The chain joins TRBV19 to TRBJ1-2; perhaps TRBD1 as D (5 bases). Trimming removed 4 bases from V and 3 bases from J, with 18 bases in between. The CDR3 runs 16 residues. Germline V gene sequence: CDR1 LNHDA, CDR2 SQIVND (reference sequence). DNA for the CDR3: TGTGCCAGTAGTACCATTACCGGGACTGATCACTATGGCTACACCTTC. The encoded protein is CASSTITGTDHYGYTF.

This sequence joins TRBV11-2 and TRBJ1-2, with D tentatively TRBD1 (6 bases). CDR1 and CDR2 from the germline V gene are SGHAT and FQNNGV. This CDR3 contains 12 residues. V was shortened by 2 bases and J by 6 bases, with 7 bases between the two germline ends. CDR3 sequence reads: CASSLHRDGYTF. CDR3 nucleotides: TGTGCCAGCAGCTTACACAGGGATGGCTACACCTTC.

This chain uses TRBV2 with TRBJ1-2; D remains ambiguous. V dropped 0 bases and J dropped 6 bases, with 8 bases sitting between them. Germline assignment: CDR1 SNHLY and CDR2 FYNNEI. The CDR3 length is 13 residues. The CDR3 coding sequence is TGTGCCAGCAGTGAAGCGGCCCCCGATGGCTACACCTTC. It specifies CASSEAAPDGYTF.

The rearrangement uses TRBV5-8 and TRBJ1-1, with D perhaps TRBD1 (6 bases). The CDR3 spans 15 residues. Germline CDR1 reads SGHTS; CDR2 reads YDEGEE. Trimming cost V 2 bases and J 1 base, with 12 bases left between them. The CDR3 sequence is CASSFTQGGNTEAFF. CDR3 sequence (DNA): TGTGCCAGCAGCTTTACACAGGGCGGGAACACTGAAGCTTTCTTT.

The CDR3 nucleotides are TGTGCCAGCAGTGGCGGAGGGGCCATGAACACTGAAGCTTTCTTT. The encoded protein is CASSGGGAMNTEAFF. The chain combines TRBV2 with TRBJ1-1; possibly TRBD1 for D (5 bases). In germline, CDR1 is SNHLY, CDR2 FYNNEI. Trimming cost V 4 bases and J 0 bases, with 12 bases left between them. This CDR3 contains 15 residues.

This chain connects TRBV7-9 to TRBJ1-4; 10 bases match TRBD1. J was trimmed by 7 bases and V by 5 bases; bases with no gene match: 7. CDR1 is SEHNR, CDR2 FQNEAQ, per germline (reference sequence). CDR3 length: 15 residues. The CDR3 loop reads CASSRQTGGGEKLFF. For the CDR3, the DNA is TGTGCCAGCAGCCGCCAGACAGGGGGCGGTGAAAAACTGTTTTTT.

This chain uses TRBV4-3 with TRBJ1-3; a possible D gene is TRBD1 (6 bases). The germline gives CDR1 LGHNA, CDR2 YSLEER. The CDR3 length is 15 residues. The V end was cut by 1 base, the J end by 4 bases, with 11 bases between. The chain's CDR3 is CASSQGRGLGNTIYF. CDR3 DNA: TGCGCCAGCAGCCAAGGTCGGGGGCTGGGAAACACCATATATTTT.

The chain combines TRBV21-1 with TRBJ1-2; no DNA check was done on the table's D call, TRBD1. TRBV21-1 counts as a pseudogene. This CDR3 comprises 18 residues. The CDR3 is CASKKGVLGAEGIYGYTF. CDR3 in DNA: TGTGCCAGCAAGAAAGGGGTGTTAGGGGCGGAAGGGATTTATGGCTACACCTTC.

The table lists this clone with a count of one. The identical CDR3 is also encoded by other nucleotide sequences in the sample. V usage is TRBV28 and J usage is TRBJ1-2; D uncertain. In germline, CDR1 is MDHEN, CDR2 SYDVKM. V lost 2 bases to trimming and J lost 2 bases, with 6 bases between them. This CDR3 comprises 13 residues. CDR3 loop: CASSLDGNYGYTF. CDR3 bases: TGTGCCAGCAGTTTAGACGGCAACTATGGCTACACCTTC.